Included here is one TCR beta chain sequence, with context. The antigen is undetermined. The CDR3 contains 13 residues. Trimming took off 4 bases at V and 6 bases at J, with 10 bases between the two ends. Germline lookup yields CDR1 MNHEY and CDR2 SVGEGT. This entry is derived from a study of T cell responses to AZD1222 COVID-19 vaccine. General study findings and limits: Vaccine-related CD4 TCRs covered spike, predominating at 160-218 and 743-854. Donor demographics were predominantly white British with a female majority; clonal diversity may be underestimated.

Pooled in the analysis were second doses at about 4 or about 12 weeks. The repertoire was sequenced with immunoSEQ multiplex PCR; TCRdb's copy has only in-frame clones and lacks some. The sample consists of tens of thousands of clones, roughly nine tenths of them appearing once. This sample comprised peripheral blood, obtained 28 days after the second AZD1222 dose. The clonotype originates from an adult who received the AZD1222 COVID-19 vaccine. The chain employs TRBV6-2 or TRBV6-3 and TRBJ1-5; no firm D call. The CDR3 protein is CASSSQRSQPQHF. The CDR3 coding sequence is TGTGCCAGCAGTTCACAGCGTAGTCAGCCCCAGCATTTT.